The clone carrying this T cell receptor beta chain was detected a few times. As yet, its antigen is unknown. The data stem from a study of blood T cells in healthy people across ages. Study in general: Capture via template switching afforded approximately one barcoded beta molecule per two T cells. General study results and limits: Naive T cell percentage showed a strong correlation with the diversity of TCR beta.

The authors ran a second PCR of roughly 6 to 12 cycles using a sample-barcoded 5' primer and a J-beta primer mix. CDR3-containing paired-end reads numbered at least 2.5 million in each sample. MiXCR was run by TCRdb on the 5' RACE reads, yielding one entry per CDR3 protein. Counted here are about 1.4 million distinct CDR3 sequences, around 59% occurring once; the ten biggest clones make up roughly 6.3%. This TCR derives from a man younger than 30 in good health. The sample consisted of blood.

The CDR3, as DNA: TGTGCCAGCAGCTTAGGGGTTCAATACGAGCAGTACTTC. Translating it yields CASSLGVQYEQYF. The chain joins TRBV7-8 to TRBJ2-7; D call uncertain. The germline gives CDR1 SGHVS, CDR2 FQNEAQ. The CDR3 has 13 amino acids. V lost 1 base and J lost 4, with 8 bases in between.